This T cell receptor beta chain was sequenced in a study of CD8+ T cells in alopecia areata. Points from the study as a whole: TCR sharing was clearer in mice than between patients, perhaps partly owing to patient HLA diversity.

cDNA prepared by RNA extraction and subsequent reverse transcription served as the template for sequencing. Only in-frame clones appear in the TCRdb table, and some are missing; sequencing was by immunoSEQ multiplex PCR. The sample contains over 150,000 clones, about 63% of which appear only once. CDR1 SGHRS and CDR2 YFSETQ come from the germline V gene. CDR3 size: 15 residues. V lost 4 bases and J lost 5; bases outside the gene matches: 10. On this clone itself: Its antigen is not identified.

Sequences were derived from CD4+ T cells sorted from blood, sampled at week 0. This TCR was recovered from a human donor with alopecia areata. The chain joins TRBV5-1 to TRBJ2-5; 8 nucleotides line up with TRBD2. CDR3: CASSPRGGQEETQYF. In DNA, the CDR3 is TGCGCCAGCAGCCCACGGGGGGGCCAGGAGGAGACCCAGTACTTC.